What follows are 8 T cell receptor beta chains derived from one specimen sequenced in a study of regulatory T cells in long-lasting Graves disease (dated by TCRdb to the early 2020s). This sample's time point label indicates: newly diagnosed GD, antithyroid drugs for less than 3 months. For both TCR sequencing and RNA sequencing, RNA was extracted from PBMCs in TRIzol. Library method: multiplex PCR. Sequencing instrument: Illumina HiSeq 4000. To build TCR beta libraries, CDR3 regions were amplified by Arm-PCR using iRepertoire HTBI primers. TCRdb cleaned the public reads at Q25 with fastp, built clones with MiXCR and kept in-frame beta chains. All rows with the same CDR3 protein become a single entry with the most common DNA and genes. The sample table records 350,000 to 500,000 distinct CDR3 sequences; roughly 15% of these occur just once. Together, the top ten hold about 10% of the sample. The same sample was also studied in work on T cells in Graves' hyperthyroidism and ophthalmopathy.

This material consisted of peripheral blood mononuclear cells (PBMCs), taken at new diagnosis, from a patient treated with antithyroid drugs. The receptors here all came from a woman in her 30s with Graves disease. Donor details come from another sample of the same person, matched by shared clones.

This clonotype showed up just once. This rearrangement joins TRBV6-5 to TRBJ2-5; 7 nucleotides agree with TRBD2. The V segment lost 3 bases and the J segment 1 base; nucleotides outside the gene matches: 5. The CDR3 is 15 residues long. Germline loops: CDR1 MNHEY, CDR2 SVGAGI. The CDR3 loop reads CASSYLAEIQETQYF. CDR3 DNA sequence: TGTGCCAGCAGTTATCTAGCGGAGATCCAAGAGACCCAGTACTTC.

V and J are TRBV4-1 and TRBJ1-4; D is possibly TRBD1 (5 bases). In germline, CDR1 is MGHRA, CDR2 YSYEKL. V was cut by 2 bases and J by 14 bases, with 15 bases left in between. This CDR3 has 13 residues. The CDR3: CASSQRELGGLFF. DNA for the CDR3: TGCGCCAGCAGCCAAAGGGAGCTGGGGGGGCTGTTTTTT.

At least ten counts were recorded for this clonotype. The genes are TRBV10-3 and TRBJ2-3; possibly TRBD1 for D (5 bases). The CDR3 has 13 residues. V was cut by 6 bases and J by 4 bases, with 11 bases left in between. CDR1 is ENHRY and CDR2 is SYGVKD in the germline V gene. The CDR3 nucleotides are TGTGCCATCAGGATGGACATTCCAGATACGCAGTATTTT. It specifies CAIRMDIPDTQYF.

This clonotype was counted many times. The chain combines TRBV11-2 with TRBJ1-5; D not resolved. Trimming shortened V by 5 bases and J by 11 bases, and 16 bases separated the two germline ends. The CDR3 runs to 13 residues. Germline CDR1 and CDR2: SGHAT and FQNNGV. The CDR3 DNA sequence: TGTGCCAGCAGCGCCAACCCAACGGGAACCCAGCATTTT. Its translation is CASSANPTGTQHF.

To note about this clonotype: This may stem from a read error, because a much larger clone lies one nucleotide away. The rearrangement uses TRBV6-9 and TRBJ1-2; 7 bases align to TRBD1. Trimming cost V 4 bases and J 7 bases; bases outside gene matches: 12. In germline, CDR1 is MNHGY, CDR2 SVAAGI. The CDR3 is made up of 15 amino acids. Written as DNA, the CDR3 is TGTGCCAGCAGTTCTAAGGGGGCGTGTAGGTCTGGCTACACCTTC. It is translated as CASSSKGACRSGYTF.

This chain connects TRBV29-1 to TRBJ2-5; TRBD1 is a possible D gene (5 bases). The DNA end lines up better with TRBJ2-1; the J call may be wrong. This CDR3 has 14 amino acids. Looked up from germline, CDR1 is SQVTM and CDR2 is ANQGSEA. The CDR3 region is CSVELRGTYNEQFF. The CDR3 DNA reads TGCAGCGTTGAATTAAGGGGAACTTACAATGAGCAGTTCTTC.

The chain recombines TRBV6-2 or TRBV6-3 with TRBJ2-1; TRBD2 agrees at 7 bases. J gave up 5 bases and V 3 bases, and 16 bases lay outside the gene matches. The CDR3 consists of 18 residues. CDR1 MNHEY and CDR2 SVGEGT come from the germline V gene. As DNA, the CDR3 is TGTGCCAGCAGTTATTTAGCCGCTATCGGGAGGTTCCACAATGAGCAGTTCTTC. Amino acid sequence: CASSYLAAIGRFHNEQFF.

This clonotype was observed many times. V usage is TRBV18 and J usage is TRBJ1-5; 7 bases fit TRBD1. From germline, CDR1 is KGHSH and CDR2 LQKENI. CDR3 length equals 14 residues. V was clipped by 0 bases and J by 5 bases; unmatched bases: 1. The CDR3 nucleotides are TGTGCCAGCTCACCACCTGGACAGGATCAGCCCCAGCATTTT. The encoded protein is CASSPPGQDQPQHF. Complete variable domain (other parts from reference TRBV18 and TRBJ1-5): NAGVMQNPRHLVRRRGQEARLRCSPMKGHSHVYWYRQLPEEGLKFMVYLQKENIIDESGMPKERFSAEFPKEGPSILRIQQVVRGDSAAYFCASSPPGQDQPQHFGDGTRLSIL.